The 9 T cell receptor beta chains in this list originate from one sample, sequenced in a study of early stage breast cancer tumors. The data were produced by immunoSEQ multiplex PCR, yet TCRdb's version contains in-frame clones alone and is incomplete. The data contain tens of thousands of clones, 60% to 85% of them singletons. The sample comprised blood. The receptors derive from a person under 45 with breast cancer.

This chain connects TRBV9 to TRBJ1-2; D is uncertain. Trimming cost V 0 bases and J 8 bases, with 11 bases left between them. CDR1 is SGDLS, CDR2 YYNGEE, per germline. CDR3 size: 13 residues. The CDR3 loop reads CASSVAPRMGYTF. The CDR3 DNA follows: TGTGCCAGCAGCGTAGCTCCCAGGATGGGCTACACCTTC.

The genes are TRBV9 and TRBJ2-3; 9 bases are a match to TRBD2. Germline values: CDR1 SGDLS, CDR2 YYNGEE. The CDR3 loop spans 15 amino acids. V was pared by 0 bases and J by 6 bases, with 5 bases of the junction left unmatched. CDR3 DNA sequence: TGTGCCAGCAGCGTAGGCGGGAGGGCCTGGGATACGCAGTATTTT. It specifies CASSVGGRAWDTQYF.

The genes are TRBV4-3 and TRBJ2-7; D may be TRBD2 (5 bases). CDR1 is LGHNA, CDR2 YSLEER, per germline. V lost 0 bases to trimming and J lost 6 bases, with 12 bases between them. CDR3 length: 14 residues. The CDR3 bases are TGCGCCAGCAGCCAAGATAGAGGGCTCGGCGAGCAGTACTTC. Its translation is CASSQDRGLGEQYF.

The chain links TRBV7-2 to TRBJ1-3, with unresolved D. Trimming took off 3 bases at V and 1 base at J, with 10 bases between the two ends. Germline CDR1 and CDR2: SGHTA and FQGNSA. This CDR3 region has 15 residues. CDR3 sequence (DNA): TGTGCCAGCAGCTTTTATTTCGGGTCTGGAAACACCATATATTTT. This encodes CASSFYFGSGNTIYF.

The sample holds a few counts of this clone. The chain recombines TRBV14 with TRBJ2-3; 9 bases map to TRBD1. This CDR3 contains 14 residues. Germline assignment: CDR1 SGHDN and CDR2 FVKESK. J lost 6 bases, V lost 3 bases, and 4 bases had no gene match. The CDR3 sequence is CASSHLQGADTQYF. As DNA, the CDR3 is TGTGCCAGCAGCCACCTACAGGGGGCGGATACGCAGTATTTT.

The chain uses TRBV29-1 and TRBJ2-1; D remains ambiguous. The V end lost 4 bases, the J end lost 12 bases, and 10 bases lay between the germline ends. CDR3 length: 10 amino acids. Germline-derived CDR1 and CDR2 are SQVTM and ANQGSEA. Here the CDR3 DNA reads TGCAGCGTTGCAGTCAAATTGCAGTTCTTC. It translates to CSVAVKLQFF.

This clone was observed a few times. The chain recombines TRBV2 with TRBJ1-1; maybe TRBD1 (6 bases). Germline-derived CDR1 and CDR2 are SNHLY and FYNNEI. There are 14 residues in the CDR3. With 7 bases removed from V and 5 bases from J, the gap between germline ends came to 17 bases. The CDR3 region is CASTLTEGVTEAFF. As DNA, the CDR3 is TGTGCCAGCACCTTGACTGAGGGGGTTACTGAAGCTTTCTTT.

The genes are TRBV27 and TRBJ2-1, with D possibly being TRBD1 or TRBD2 (5 bases each). The V and J ends lost 5 bases and 4 bases respectively, with 21 bases between them. The CDR3 totals 17 residues. From germline, CDR1 is MNHEY and CDR2 SMNVEV (reference sequence). CDR3 protein: CASSPLGVGGPYNEQFF. The CDR3 DNA reads as TGTGCCAGCAGTCCCCTGGGGGTAGGAGGTCCTTACAATGAGCAGTTCTTC.

The chain recombines TRBV27 with TRBJ2-5; possibly TRBD2 for D (5 bases). V was trimmed by 6 bases and J by 5 bases, leaving 16 bases between them. The germline CDR1 and CDR2 sequences are MNHEY and SMNVEV (reference sequence). The CDR3 contains 14 residues. CDR3 residues: CASSRLASGETQYF. CDR3 DNA sequence: TGTGCCAGCAGCCGTTTAGCGTCTGGGGAGACCCAGTACTTC.